This is a list of T cell receptor beta chains from one sample in a study of beta chain features in type 1 diabetes. Profiled with immunoSEQ multiplex PCR; TCRdb holds only in-frame clones, not every one. The top ten hold nearly 0.09% of the sample, which has 150,000 or so clones, roughly 60% seen once. Sequenced: naive CD4+ T cells from blood. These receptor sequences come from a man aged 25-45 years with type 1 diabetes. Both conserved end residues are part of each CDR3. The D gene is left open where the match is weak. A clone size is listed for some rows: how often the clone was seen (once, few, many), or a class if it is expanded.

TGCAGCGTTGACAGAGGCGGCAGACCCCTGAGCACAGATACGCAGTATTTT	CSVDRGGRPLSTDTQYF	-	TRBV29-1	-	TRBJ2-3
TGTGCCAGCAGCGCCGGGACGGGAGTCACAGGGTGGGGAGAGACCCAGTACTTC	CASSAGTGVTGWGETQYF	-	TRBV9	-	TRBJ2-5
TGTGCCAGCAGTCCGCTGCTAGCGGGGGGGTCTGGGGCCAACGTCCTGACTTTC	CASSPLLAGGSGANVLTF	few	TRBV28	TRBD2	TRBJ2-6
TGTGCCTGGAGCACCCGGGACAGGCGGATCACCGGGGAGCTGTTTTTT	CAWSTRDRRITGELFF	few	TRBV30	TRBD1	TRBJ2-2
TGCGCCAGCAGCGACTTGAGCGGGGGGGCCAATGAGCAGTTCTTC	CASSDLSGGANEQFF	few	TRBV5-1	TRBD2	TRBJ2-1
TGTGCCAGCAGTTCTACAGGGGAAACTGAAGCTTTCTTT	CASSSTGETEAFF	once	TRBV7-9	TRBD1	TRBJ1-1
TGTGCCAGCAGCTTAGCGGCGACAGGGGGGTACAATCAGCCCCAGCATTTT	CASSLAATGGYNQPQHF	-	TRBV7-9	TRBD1	TRBJ1-5
TGCGCCAGCAGCCAAGATGTATGGATGGCCGGGGAGCTGTTTTTT	CASSQDVWMAGELFF	once	TRBV4-3	-	TRBJ2-2
TGTGCCACCAGCAGATCAACGGGACAGCTCCGCCATGAGCAGTTCTTC	CATSRSTGQLRHEQFF	-	TRBV15	TRBD1	TRBJ2-1
TGTGCCAGCAGCCCCTCCCGGGGGTCGAATACGCAGTATTTT	CASSPSRGSNTQYF	few	TRBV13	-	TRBJ2-3
TGTGCCAGCAGCGTAGGAAGGACAGCCTATGGCTACACCTTC	CASSVGRTAYGYTF	-	TRBV9	-	TRBJ1-2
TGTGCCAGCAGCTGGCGGGGAGAGACCCAGTACTTC	CASSWRGETQYF	few	TRBV7-2	-	TRBJ2-5
TGTGCTGTCGGGCGGGGAAACCAGCCCCAGCATTTT	CAVGRGNQPQHF	-	TRBV6-5	-	TRBJ1-5
TGCAGCGTTGAAGAACAGTCGCCCTATGGCTACACCTTC	CSVEEQSPYGYTF	-	TRBV29-1	-	TRBJ1-2
TGTGCCAGCAGCTTAGCCGCCGGGGAGCTGTTTTTT	CASSLAAGELFF	-	TRBV7-9	-	TRBJ2-2
TGTGCCTGGAGTGAGGTGGGAGCCGGGGAGCTGTTTTTT	CAWSEVGAGELFF	-	TRBV30	-	TRBJ2-2
TGTGCCAGCTCACGTACCACGGGAACCACAGATACGCAGTATTTT	CASSRTTGTTDTQYF	few	TRBV25-1	-	TRBJ2-3
TGCAGCGTTGACCCAGGGGTGAACACTGAAGCTTTCTTT	CSVDPGVNTEAFF	few	TRBV29-1	-	TRBJ1-1
TGTGCCAGTAGCCTAAGCTTGAGGACAGGGACCTACGAGCAGTACTTC	CASSLSLRTGTYEQYF	-	TRBV19	TRBD1	TRBJ2-7
TGCAGCGCCCCGGACAGCCACTATGGCTACACCTTC	CSAPDSHYGYTF	-	TRBV29-1	-	TRBJ1-2
TGTGCCAGCCTACTAGCGGGGGTCCCGAAACCCACAGGGACCCAGTACTTC	CASLLAGVPKPTGTQYF	-	TRBV21-1	-	TRBJ2-5
TGCAGCGTCGAGGACTGGGGATATGGCTACACCTTC	CSVEDWGYGYTF	-	TRBV29-1	-	TRBJ1-2
TGTGCCTGGAGTCCCAGACTAGGAATGGGGGAGACCCAGTACTTC	CAWSPRLGMGETQYF	few	TRBV30	-	TRBJ2-5
TGTGCCACCTCTAGCGGGAGCCTCACAGATACGCAGTATTTT	CATSSGSLTDTQYF	-	TRBV25-1	TRBD2	TRBJ2-3
TGCAGCGTCGGGGACATATACTATGGCTACACCTTC	CSVGDIYYGYTF	-	TRBV29-1	-	TRBJ1-2
TGTGCCAGCAGCGCAGGACTAGCGGGGGCCTCATTCACAGATACGCAGTATTTT	CASSAGLAGASFTDTQYF	-	TRBV9	TRBD2	TRBJ2-3
TGCGCCAGCAGCTCAGCGGGCAGGGTGGGCGAGACCCAGTACTTC	CASSSAGRVGETQYF	-	TRBV5-1	-	TRBJ2-5
TGTGCCAGCAGCGTAGTTGGAACCGGGGAGCTGTTTTTT	CASSVVGTGELFF	once	TRBV9	-	TRBJ2-2
TGTGCTAGTGGCAATTATCAGCCCCAGCATTTT	CASGNYQPQHF	few	TRBV12-5	-	TRBJ1-5
TGTGCCAGCAGTCCTCGGACAGGTCAAGATACGCAGTATTTT	CASSPRTGQDTQYF	-	TRBV27	TRBD1	TRBJ2-3
TGTGCCAGCTCACCTGGGGACAGCCAAGAGACCCAGTACTTC	CASSPGDSQETQYF	-	TRBV18	TRBD1	TRBJ2-5
TGCAGCGTTGATACAGGGACGAGTTTCTTT	CSVDTGTSFF	-	TRBV29-1	-	TRBJ1-1
TGCAGCGTTGAAGTCAAGCAGGGCAGGTTCGCTGAAGCTTTCTTT	CSVEVKQGRFAEAFF	-	TRBV29-1	-	TRBJ1-1
TGTGCCAGCAGCTCCCTGGGCGGCTCACCCCTCCACTTT	CASSSLGGSPLHF	-	TRBV11-2	-	TRBJ1-6
TGCAGCGTTGATAGGGGCGGGCTCACAGATACGCAGTATTTT	CSVDRGGLTDTQYF	few	TRBV29-1	-	TRBJ2-3
TGTGCCAGCAGTCCCCTGGGGACAGCGGCCGGAATGGGGGATACGCAGTATTTT	CASSPLGTAAGMGDTQYF	few	TRBV28	TRBD1	TRBJ2-3
TGTGCCAGCAGCGTAGATTCAGGATCCTCTGGAAACACCATATATTTT	CASSVDSGSSGNTIYF	-	TRBV9	-	TRBJ1-3
TGTGCCAGCAGCGACCGAGATGAGCAGTTCTTC	CASSDRDEQFF	-	TRBV9	-	TRBJ2-1
TGCGCCAGCAGCCAAGAACAGTTTGCGGTGCAGTACTTC	CASSQEQFAVQYF	-	TRBV4-3	-	TRBJ2-7
TGTGCCAGCAGCGTAGACCCCGGGGACAATGAGCAGTTCTTC	CASSVDPGDNEQFF	-	TRBV9	-	TRBJ2-1
TGTGCCAGCAGCCAAGTCCCGGGCTCCTACAATGAGCAGTTCTTC	CASSQVPGSYNEQFF	few	TRBV14	-	TRBJ2-1
TGTGCCAGCAGCTTATTTTTAGCGGGGGGCGGACGGGAGACCCAGTACTTC	CASSLFLAGGGRETQYF	few	TRBV11-2	TRBD2	TRBJ2-5
TGTGCCAGCTCACCACCGAGCGGTTACAATGAGCAGTTCTTC	CASSPPSGYNEQFF	-	TRBV18	-	TRBJ2-1
TGTGCCAGCAGCCTAACAGGGTCCTACGAGCAGTACTTC	CASSLTGSYEQYF	-	TRBV25-1	-	TRBJ2-7
TGTGCCAGCAGCTTAGTTTCCAGTCCTGGGGCCAACGTCCTGACTTTC	CASSLVSSPGANVLTF	-	TRBV7-2	-	TRBJ2-6
TGTGCCAGCAGCTCCGGGACAGGCGCTAGCACAGATACGCAGTATTTT	CASSSGTGASTDTQYF	once	TRBV7-2	TRBD1	TRBJ2-3
TGTGCCAGCAGCTTAGTTTCTAAGGGAGAGACCCAGTACTTC	CASSLVSKGETQYF	-	TRBV7-6	-	TRBJ2-5
TGTGCCAGCAGCTTAGAGGCCACAGGCTATGGCTACACCTTC	CASSLEATGYGYTF	few	TRBV7-2	-	TRBJ1-2
TGTGCCACCAGCAGAGGAGGGTCGGGACAGCGTCCTGAAGCTTTCTTT	CATSRGGSGQRPEAFF	-	TRBV15	TRBD1	TRBJ1-1
TGCAGCGCCACCGAGGGAGCCCAAGAGACCCAGTACTTC	CSATEGAQETQYF	once	TRBV29-1	-	TRBJ2-5